These 19 T cell receptor beta chains originate from one sample sequenced in a study of blood T cell repertoires in COVID-19. The data were produced by immunoSEQ multiplex PCR, yet TCRdb's version contains in-frame clones alone and is incomplete. The top ten hold roughly 1.4% of the sample, which has more than 350,000 clones, around nine tenths seen once. The sequenced sample was PBMCs or T cells enriched from blood (not recorded which). These receptors originate from a woman aged 18-30 years who had been exposed to COVID-19.

The chain joins TRBV2 to TRBJ2-3, with a tentative D call TRBD1 (6 bases). Germline CDR1 SNHLY, CDR2 FYNNEI. The V end lost 6 bases, the J end lost 13 bases, and 14 bases lay between the germline ends. This CDR3 contains 11 residues. The CDR3 nucleotides read TGTGCCAGCAGCCCCCGGGACATTGAGTATTTT. Protein sequence: CASSPRDIEYF.

This rearrangement joins TRBV7-6 to TRBJ1-1; no clear D gene. The V gene lost 1 base and the J gene lost 5 bases, with 20 bases spanning the gap. This CDR3 comprises 17 residues. Germline CDR1 and CDR2: SGHVS and FNYEAQ. The CDR3 nucleotides are TGTGCCAGCAGCTTAGGCCGGGGAGCGGGGTTGCGGACTGAAGCTTTCTTT. Protein product: CASSLGRGAGLRTEAFF.

This chain joins TRBV3-1 (or the pseudogene TRBV3-2) and TRBJ1-4, with TRBD1 matching 8 bases. Germline V lookup: CDR1 LGHDT, CDR2 YNNKEL (reference sequence). V gave up 4 bases and J gave up 10 bases; unmatched junction bases: 8. This CDR3 contains 14 residues. The CDR3 is CASSLTGEAVKLFF. The CDR3 DNA follows: TGTGCCAGCAGCCTGACAGGGGAGGCGGTAAAACTGTTTTTT.

The rearrangement links TRBV29-1 to TRBJ2-7; TRBD1 aligns across 9 bases. The CDR3 has 15 residues. Losses at the gene ends were 3 bases for V and 2 bases for J; bases not matched to a gene: 8. CDR1 is SQVTM and CDR2 is ANQGSEA in the germline V gene. The CDR3 here is CSVDKSRQGAYEQYF. CDR3 bases: TGCAGCGTTGATAAATCCCGACAGGGGGCCTACGAGCAGTACTTC.

The chain carries TRBV6-2 or TRBV6-3 and TRBJ2-1, with D unresolved. Germline V gives CDR1 MNHEY, CDR2 SVGEGT. CDR3 length: 13 residues. V was shortened by 2 bases and J by 1 base, with 3 bases between the two germline ends. CDR3 sequence: CASSYRSYNEQFF. The DNA for the CDR3 is TGTGCCAGCAGTTACCGTTCCTACAATGAGCAGTTCTTC.

This sequence joins TRBV19 and TRBJ1-6; weak D call: TRBD1 (6 bases). Germline CDR1 and CDR2: LNHDA and SQIVND (reference sequence). The V gene lost 1 base and the J gene lost 10 bases, with 8 bases spanning the gap. The CDR3 contains 13 residues. The CDR3 is CASSIGGGSPLHF. CDR3 in DNA: TGTGCCAGTAGTATAGGCGGGGGCTCACCCCTCCACTTT.

This chain links TRBV4-2 with TRBJ2-3; 15 bases align to TRBD2. Trimming removed 1 base from V and 4 bases from J; junction bases left unmatched: 0. The length of the CDR3 is 16 residues. Per germline, CDR1 LGHNA and CDR2 YNFKEQ. The CDR3 reads CASSQGTSGGADTQYF. In nucleotides, the CDR3 is TGTGCCAGCAGCCAAGGGACTAGCGGGGGGGCAGATACGCAGTATTTT.

The chain carries TRBV6-2 or TRBV6-3 and TRBJ2-7; tentatively, D is TRBD1 (7 bases). V lost 5 bases, J lost 2 bases, and 13 bases lay in between. Germline lookup yields CDR1 MNHEY and CDR2 SVGEGT. The CDR3 loop spans 14 amino acids. As DNA, the CDR3 is TGTGCCAGCAGTCCCAGGGGGGTAGCCTACGAGCAGTACTTC. Its translation is CASSPRGVAYEQYF.

Here the CDR3 DNA reads TGCAGCGTTGATGGGACAGGGGGTCTGGGCTACGAGCAGTACTTC. Its protein is CSVDGTGGLGYEQYF. The chain couples TRBV29-1 to TRBJ2-7; 11 bases fit TRBD1. CDR3 length: 15 amino acids. Germline lookup yields CDR1 SQVTM and CDR2 ANQGSEA. Losses at the gene ends were 3 bases for V and 3 bases for J; bases not matched to a gene: 7.

This chain uses TRBV10-3 with TRBJ1-1; no reliable D call. V lost 4 bases and J 1 base, leaving 7 bases between the germline ends. Germline V gives CDR1 ENHRY, CDR2 SYGVKD. This CDR3 contains 13 residues. CDR3 sequence reads: CAISARGNTEAFF. The CDR3 nucleotides read TGTGCCATCAGTGCTCGAGGGAACACTGAAGCTTTCTTT.

The chain is built from TRBV6-5 and TRBJ2-3; D possibly corresponds to TRBD1 (5 bases). CDR1 and CDR2 from the germline V gene are MNHEY and SVGAGI. Trimming pared 0 bases from V and 14 bases from J, leaving 12 bases between. The CDR3 consists of 12 residues. The CDR3 loop reads CASSYSNDRVYF. The CDR3 nucleotides read TGTGCCAGCAGTTACTCGAACGACAGAGTGTATTTT.

The chain joins TRBV9 to TRBJ1-1; maybe TRBD1 (5 bases). The V end lost 0 bases, the J end lost 5 bases, and 8 bases lay between the germline ends. The CDR3 runs 13 residues. Germline values: CDR1 SGDLS, CDR2 YYNGEE. The CDR3 loop is CASSVVQGTEAFF. CDR3 nucleotides: TGTGCCAGCAGCGTAGTCCAGGGTACTGAAGCTTTCTTT.

The genes are TRBV6-5 and TRBJ1-5; 10 bases align to TRBD1. Losses at the gene ends were 8 bases for V and 9 bases for J; bases not matched to a gene: 7. The CDR3 spans 13 residues. Germline values: CDR1 MNHEY, CDR2 SVGAGI. The CDR3 here is CASDQTGGGPQHF. DNA for the CDR3: TGTGCCAGCGATCAGACAGGGGGCGGGCCCCAGCATTTT.

The J gene is TRBJ2-2, the V gene TRBV7-8, with 7 nucleotides matching TRBD1. The germline V gene has CDR1 SGHVS and CDR2 FQNEAQ. V was clipped by 2 bases and J by 1 base; unmatched bases: 7. The CDR3 runs 17 residues. CDR3 loop: CASSLSWDSLNTGELFF. The CDR3 nucleotides are TGTGCCAGCAGCTTAAGTTGGGACAGTCTGAACACCGGGGAGCTGTTTTTT.

The V and J genes are TRBV3-1 (or the pseudogene TRBV3-2) and TRBJ1-2; 11 bases align to TRBD1. V lost 0 bases to trimming and J lost 6 bases; unmatched junction nucleotides: 3. Germline values: CDR1 LGHDT, CDR2 YNNKEL (reference sequence). The CDR3 spans 15 residues. The CDR3 DNA reads as TGTGCCAGCAGCCAAGATGGGGACAGGGGGGATGGCTACACCTTC. Its protein product is CASSQDGDRGDGYTF.

This chain uses TRBV28 with TRBJ1-5; D is uncertain. Germline V gives CDR1 MDHEN, CDR2 SYDVKM. Between the trimmed V and J ends, which lost 3 bases and 7 bases, there was a span of 13 bases. The CDR3 sequence is 14 residues long. CDR3 protein: CASSFRPQVQPQHF. In DNA, the CDR3 is TGTGCCAGCAGTTTCAGGCCGCAGGTGCAGCCCCAGCATTTT.

V usage is TRBV19 and J usage is TRBJ1-2, with 9 nucleotides matching TRBD1. The J segment lost 13 bases and the V segment lost 5 bases, leaving 11 bases of the junction unmatched. Germline loops: CDR1 LNHDA, CDR2 SQIVND (reference sequence). The length of the CDR3 is 13 residues. The CDR3 bases are TGTGCCAGTAGTGAGGGACAGGGCAACGCTCCCACCTTC. Translated, it gives CASSEGQGNAPTF.

This chain joins TRBV15 and TRBJ1-5, with 8 bases fitting TRBD1. Germline V lookup: CDR1 LNHNV, CDR2 YYDKDF (reference sequence). J lost 3 bases, V lost 2 bases, and 3 bases had no gene match. This CDR3 region has 15 residues. In nucleotides, the CDR3 is TGTGCCACCAGCAGAATGGGACAGGTCAATCAGCCCCAGCATTTT. Translating gives CATSRMGQVNQPQHF.

The chain couples TRBV10-3 to TRBJ1-1; no clear D gene. CDR1 is ENHRY and CDR2 is SYGVKD in the germline V gene. The CDR3 extends over 14 amino acids. V shed 0 bases and J shed 6 bases, with 11 bases lying between them. DNA for the CDR3: TGTGCCATCAGTGAGTCAGGGAGAGGAGCTGAAGCTTTCTTT. This sequence encodes CAISESGRGAEAFF.